The rows below give T cell receptor beta chains drawn from one sample of a study of blood T cell repertoires in COVID-19. The data were produced by immunoSEQ multiplex PCR, yet TCRdb's version contains in-frame clones alone and is incomplete. The sample shows 55,000 to 75,000 clones, around 80% of them seen only once. Sequenced sample: peripheral blood. The receptors shown here come from a man aged 60 to 75 with acute or convalescent COVID-19. The CDR3 runs from the conserved cysteine through the conserved F or W. Each record gives: J gene, D gene, V gene, clone size, CDR3 protein, CDR3 DNA. A D gene is named only where the DNA matches it firmly. Not every row has a clone size; where given, it reads once, few, many or a size class.

j_gene: TRBJ1-5; d_gene: .; v_gene: TRBV12-2; abundance: few; CDR3aa: CASRADRGKDQPQHF; CDR3nt: TGTGCAAGTCGAGCCGACAGGGGGAAGGATCAGCCCCAGCATTTT
j_gene: TRBJ2-5; d_gene: .; v_gene: TRBV28; abundance: .; CDR3aa: CASSLSQGLGSLDETQYF; CDR3nt: TGTGCCAGCAGTTTATCTCAGGGTCTCGGGAGTTTGGACGAGACCCAGTACTTC
j_gene: TRBJ1-4; d_gene: .; v_gene: TRBV6-5; abundance: .; CDR3aa: CASSPFATNEKLFF; CDR3nt: TGTGCCAGCAGCCCGTTTGCAACTAATGAAAAACTGTTTTTT
j_gene: TRBJ1-5; d_gene: .; v_gene: TRBV18; abundance: few; CDR3aa: CASSRPEDQPQHF; CDR3nt: TGTGCCAGCTCTCGTCCGGAGGATCAGCCCCAGCATTTT
j_gene: TRBJ1-6; d_gene: .; v_gene: TRBV30; abundance: .; CDR3aa: CAWSNSGTRGSPLHF; CDR3nt: TGTGCCTGGAGCAATAGTGGGACACGTGGTTCACCCCTCCACTTT
j_gene: TRBJ2-7; d_gene: .; v_gene: TRBV5-4; abundance: few; CDR3aa: CASSPDRFSYEQYF; CDR3nt: TGTGCCAGCAGCCCTGACAGGTTTTCCTACGAGCAGTACTTC
j_gene: TRBJ1-3; d_gene: .; v_gene: TRBV5-1; abundance: .; CDR3aa: CASRVTGYGNTIYF; CDR3nt: TGCGCCAGCAGGGTGACAGGCTATGGAAACACCATATATTTT
j_gene: TRBJ2-2; d_gene: .; v_gene: TRBV2; abundance: .; CDR3aa: CASSASPGANTGELFF; CDR3nt: TGTGCCAGCAGCGCCTCCCCGGGGGCGAACACCGGGGAGCTGTTTTTT
j_gene: TRBJ2-4; d_gene: .; v_gene: TRBV29-1; abundance: .; CDR3aa: CSAIQGAKNIQYF; CDR3nt: TGCAGCGCTATACAGGGAGCCAAAAACATTCAGTACTTC
j_gene: TRBJ1-4; d_gene: .; v_gene: TRBV7-2; abundance: few; CDR3aa: CASSSQGRTNEKLFF; CDR3nt: TGTGCCAGCAGCTCTCAGGGGCGAACTAATGAAAAACTGTTTTTT
j_gene: TRBJ2-3; d_gene: .; v_gene: TRBV5-6; abundance: .; CDR3aa: CASSSDPSGEQYF; CDR3nt: TGTGCCAGCAGCTCGGACCCGTCGGGGGAGCAGTATTTT
j_gene: TRBJ2-1; d_gene: TRBD2; v_gene: TRBV11-2; abundance: .; CDR3aa: CASSSSGSGYNEQFF; CDR3nt: TGTGCCAGCAGTTCCAGCGGGAGTGGTTACAATGAGCAGTTCTTC
j_gene: TRBJ2-7; d_gene: .; v_gene: TRBV6-2/TRBV6-3; abundance: .; CDR3aa: CASSYSPFGRNSYEQYF; CDR3nt: TGTGCCAGCAGTTACTCCCCCTTTGGCAGGAACTCCTACGAGCAGTACTTC
j_gene: TRBJ2-7; d_gene: TRBD2; v_gene: TRBV11-1; abundance: .; CDR3aa: CASSPPAGGSYEQYF; CDR3nt: TGTGCCAGCAGCCCCCCGGCAGGCGGGAGCTACGAGCAGTACTTC
j_gene: TRBJ2-3; d_gene: TRBD2; v_gene: TRBV5-1; abundance: .; CDR3aa: CASRSGLAIFSSTDTQYF; CDR3nt: TGCGCCAGCAGGTCGGGACTAGCGATCTTTTCTAGCACAGATACGCAGTATTTT
j_gene: TRBJ1-1; d_gene: TRBD1; v_gene: TRBV19; abundance: .; CDR3aa: CASSVLQGGTEAFF; CDR3nt: TGTGCCAGTAGTGTATTACAGGGGGGGACTGAAGCTTTCTTT
j_gene: TRBJ1-5; d_gene: .; v_gene: TRBV28; abundance: .; CDR3aa: CASSRIRDIDQPQHF; CDR3nt: TGTGCCAGCAGCCGGATCCGGGACATCGATCAGCCCCAGCATTTT
j_gene: TRBJ2-5; d_gene: .; v_gene: TRBV7-9; abundance: .; CDR3aa: CASSPTLGLADQETQYF; CDR3nt: TGTGCCAGCAGCCCGACACTAGGGTTAGCGGATCAAGAGACCCAGTACTTC
j_gene: TRBJ2-7; d_gene: TRBD1; v_gene: TRBV14; abundance: .; CDR3aa: CASSQDWTGSNEQYF; CDR3nt: TGTGCCAGCAGCCAAGATTGGACAGGGTCGAACGAGCAGTACTTC
j_gene: TRBJ2-5; d_gene: .; v_gene: TRBV7-2; abundance: .; CDR3aa: CASSPDLAGETQYF; CDR3nt: TGTGCCAGCTCCCCCGATCTAGCCGGGGAGACCCAGTACTTC
j_gene: TRBJ1-1; d_gene: .; v_gene: TRBV20-1; abundance: .; CDR3aa: CSASMGRNTEAFF; CDR3nt: TGCAGTGCTAGTATGGGCAGGAACACTGAAGCTTTCTTT
j_gene: TRBJ2-5; d_gene: TRBD1; v_gene: TRBV2; abundance: once; CDR3aa: CAGQGFQETQYF; CDR3nt: TGTGCCGGACAGGGGTTCCAAGAGACCCAGTACTTC
j_gene: TRBJ2-2; d_gene: TRBD2; v_gene: TRBV18; abundance: few; CDR3aa: CASSPRTSGTTGELFF; CDR3nt: TGTGCCAGCTCACCACGGACTAGCGGGACCACCGGGGAGCTGTTTTTT
j_gene: TRBJ1-2; d_gene: TRBD1; v_gene: TRBV4-3; abundance: .; CDR3aa: CASSPSGTVYFGYTF; CDR3nt: TGCGCCAGCAGCCCGTCCGGGACAGTTTATTTTGGCTACACCTTC
j_gene: TRBJ1-1; d_gene: .; v_gene: TRBV7-2; abundance: .; CDR3aa: CASSPQGLLNTEAFF; CDR3nt: TGTGCCAGCAGCCCACAGGGATTACTGAACACTGAAGCTTTCTTT
j_gene: TRBJ1-2; d_gene: .; v_gene: TRBV5-1; abundance: .; CDR3aa: CASSQSLDSAMGYTF; CDR3nt: TGCGCCAGCAGCCAATCCCTCGACAGCGCGATGGGCTACACCTTC
j_gene: TRBJ2-5; d_gene: TRBD2; v_gene: TRBV3-1/TRBV3-2; abundance: .; CDR3aa: CASRRAGDAETQYF; CDR3nt: TGTGCCAGCAGACGAGCGGGAGACGCAGAGACCCAGTACTTC
j_gene: TRBJ2-7; d_gene: .; v_gene: TRBV19; abundance: .; CDR3aa: CASSMTGEMYEQYF; CDR3nt: TGTGCCAGTAGTATGACCGGGGAGATGTACGAGCAGTACTTC
j_gene: TRBJ2-7; d_gene: TRBD1; v_gene: TRBV7-9; abundance: .; CDR3aa: CASSSTNRGSKGEQYF; CDR3nt: TGTGCCAGCAGCTCTACGAACAGGGGGTCTAAGGGCGAGCAGTACTTC
j_gene: TRBJ1-2; d_gene: .; v_gene: TRBV18; abundance: .; CDR3aa: CASSPTGLTGGYTF; CDR3nt: TGTGCCAGCTCACCGACGGGACTAACTGGTGGCTACACCTTC
j_gene: TRBJ1-3; d_gene: .; v_gene: TRBV5-1; abundance: .; CDR3aa: CASSLTGLSGNTIYF; CDR3nt: TGCGCCAGCAGCCTAACAGGCCTCTCTGGAAACACCATATATTTT
j_gene: TRBJ1-1; d_gene: TRBD1; v_gene: TRBV9; abundance: .; CDR3aa: CASSLAGGPRTEAFF; CDR3nt: TGTGCCAGCAGCCTTGCAGGGGGCCCCAGGACTGAAGCTTTCTTT
j_gene: TRBJ2-2; d_gene: .; v_gene: TRBV2; abundance: .; CDR3aa: CASRRGWGTGELFF; CDR3nt: TGTGCCAGCAGGAGAGGGTGGGGCACCGGGGAGCTGTTTTTT
j_gene: TRBJ1-2; d_gene: .; v_gene: TRBV4-1; abundance: .; CDR3aa: CASSQELPLNFYGYTF; CDR3nt: TGCGCCAGCAGCCAAGAACTGCCGTTGAATTTTTATGGCTACACCTTC
j_gene: TRBJ1-1; d_gene: .; v_gene: TRBV5-1; abundance: once; CDR3aa: CASSLAEGLNTEAFF; CDR3nt: TGCGCCAGCAGCTTGGCGGAGGGCCTGAACACTGAAGCTTTCTTT
j_gene: TRBJ1-6; d_gene: .; v_gene: TRBV5-6; abundance: .; CDR3aa: CASSWGNSPLHF; CDR3nt: TGTGCCAGTTCGTGGGGCAATTCACCCCTCCACTTT
j_gene: TRBJ2-7; d_gene: TRBD2; v_gene: TRBV27; abundance: .; CDR3aa: CASSPIPTSFYEQYF; CDR3nt: TGTGCCAGCAGTCCTATCCCGACTAGCTTCTACGAGCAGTACTTC
j_gene: TRBJ2-2; d_gene: .; v_gene: TRBV11-1; abundance: few; CDR3aa: CASSFNTNTGELFF; CDR3nt: TGTGCCAGCAGCTTTAATACGAACACCGGGGAGCTGTTTTTT
j_gene: TRBJ2-7; d_gene: .; v_gene: TRBV7-2; abundance: .; CDR3aa: CASSLGSGTYEQYF; CDR3nt: TGTGCCAGCAGCTTAGGGAGCGGAACCTACGAGCAGTACTTC
j_gene: TRBJ2-7; d_gene: TRBD1; v_gene: TRBV7-9; abundance: .; CDR3aa: CASSSLGQVYEQYF; CDR3nt: TGTGCCAGCAGCTCACTGGGACAGGTTTACGAGCAGTACTTC
j_gene: TRBJ2-1; d_gene: TRBD2; v_gene: TRBV9; abundance: .; CDR3aa: CASSFSGEEQFF; CDR3nt: TGTGCCAGCAGTTTTAGCGGGGAAGAGCAGTTCTTC
j_gene: TRBJ1-1; d_gene: .; v_gene: TRBV7-2; abundance: .; CDR3aa: CASSLAAGEAFF; CDR3nt: TGTGCCAGCAGCTTAGCGGCGGGGGAAGCTTTCTTT
j_gene: TRBJ2-7; d_gene: TRBD1; v_gene: TRBV14; abundance: .; CDR3aa: CASSWTGPYEQYF; CDR3nt: TGTGCCAGCAGTTGGACAGGGCCCTACGAGCAGTACTTC
j_gene: TRBJ1-1; d_gene: .; v_gene: TRBV23-1; abundance: .; CDR3aa: CASKGQGSSMNTEAFF; CDR3nt: TGCGCCAGCAAGGGTCAGGGGAGTTCCATGAACACTGAAGCTTTCTTT